Shown below are 28 T cell receptor beta chains from a single sample sequenced in a study of CXCR3-negative and CXCR3-positive naive CD8 T cells. The libraries of TRB cDNA were constructed through 5' RACE using UMI labels. From the 5' RACE reads, TCRdb lists one entry per CDR3 protein and no DNA. This sample contains about 110,000 distinct CDR3 sequences. For these receptors, no antigen is known. Whole-study findings and limits: Naive cells that were CXCR3-positive had more hydrophobic TRB CDR3s (compared with CXCR3-negative naive cells).

Material: naive CXCR3+ CD8+ T cells from blood. Subset given: CD45RO-CCR7+CD27+CD95- naive CD8+ T cells expressing CXCR3 (TNR3+). The receptor set was obtained from a human donor in good health. Some clones in this sample may be carry-over from other donors' samples.

V and J are TRBV3-1 and TRBJ2-2; the TRBD1 assignment by TCRdb is unverifiable without DNA. CDR3 size: 18 residues. Germline V CDR1 and CDR2: LGHDT, YNNKEL (reference sequence). CDR3 in amino acids: CASSQDYSTGENTGELFF.

The V and J genes are TRBV9 and TRBJ2-7; no DNA is available, so the TRBD1 call from TCRdb remains unchecked. The CDR3 is made up of 14 amino acids. Germline V gives CDR1 SGDLS, CDR2 YYNGEE. CDR3 loop: CASSPDLSSGEQYF.

The chain is built from TRBV5-1 and TRBJ2-7; TCRdb gives TRBD1 as the D gene, but with no DNA this cannot be confirmed. The CDR3 runs 14 residues. Germline CDR1 is SGHRS and CDR2 is YFSETQ. This CDR3 reads CASSSPGGTYEQYF.

The V gene is TRBV14, the J gene TRBJ1-4; TCRdb reports TRBD1, a call that lacks DNA to check it against. The CDR3 contains 14 residues. Germline V gene lookup returns CDR1 SGHDN and CDR2 FVKESK. This CDR3 reads CASSREGAQGKLFF. Full variable domain (rest looked up from reference TRBV14 and TRBJ1-4): EAGVTQFPSHSVIEKGQTVTLRCDPISGHDNLYWYRRVMGKEIKFLLHFVKESKQDESGMPNNRFLAERTGGTYSTLKVQPAELEDSGVYFCASSREGAQGKLFFGSGTQLSVL.

The gene calls are TRBV12-3 or TRBV12-4 and TRBJ2-7; TCRdb's D gene call, TRBD1, goes unchecked for lack of DNA. The CDR3 has 15 amino acids. The CDR3 reads CASSYRGTGYDEQYF.

The chain recombines TRBV12-3 or TRBV12-4 with TRBJ2-2; TCRdb lists TRBD1, though no DNA is available to test this call. This CDR3 contains 12 residues. The CDR3: CASSFPGGELFF.

The chain couples TRBV29-1 to TRBJ2-1; the D call from TCRdb, TRBD2, cannot be confirmed without DNA. This CDR3 is 14 amino acids long. Germline V CDR1 and CDR2: SQVTM, ANQGSEA. CDR3 protein: CSVAPLALYNEQFF.

The chain is built from TRBV7-7 and TRBJ2-1; the TCRdb call, TRBD1, lacks DNA for checking. The CDR3 extends over 14 amino acids. Germline V gives CDR1 SSHAT, CDR2 FNYEAQ (reference sequence). CDR3 sequence: CASSPLSDDNEQFF.

This chain joins TRBV7-2 and TRBJ1-2; TCRdb indicates TRBD1, and absent DNA this call remains unverified. The CDR3 contains 12 residues. Germline values: CDR1 SGHTA, CDR2 FQGNSA. The CDR3 region is CASSPLGGGYTF.

The V and J genes are TRBV29-1 and TRBJ2-6. CDR3 length: 14 residues. CDR1 is SQVTM and CDR2 is ANQGSEA in the germline V gene. The CDR3 reads CSVEGLPGANVLTF. The whole variable domain, filled in from reference TRBV29-1 and TRBJ2-6, reads SAVISQKPSRDICQRGTSLTIQCQVDSQVTMMFWYRQQPGQSLTLIATANQGSEATYESGFVIDKFPISRPNLTFSTLTVSNMSPEDSSIYLCSVEGLPGANVLTFGAGSRLTVL.

The V gene is TRBV27, the J gene TRBJ2-6; TCRdb reports TRBD1, a call that lacks DNA to check it against. The CDR3 spans 18 residues. The germline V gene encodes CDR1 MNHEY and CDR2 SMNVEV (reference sequence). The CDR3: CASSVKQGMWTGANVLTF.

This chain joins TRBV29-1 and TRBJ2-7; TCRdb outputs TRBD2, but without DNA this stays unchecked. The germline V gene encodes CDR1 SQVTM and CDR2 ANQGSEA. The CDR3 consists of 13 residues. The CDR3: CSAVEGLSYEQYF.

The chain combines TRBV12-3 or TRBV12-4 with TRBJ1-1; the D gene TCRdb calls, TRBD1, cannot be checked with no DNA. The CDR3 runs 14 residues. The CDR3 loop is CASSLNGRGTEAFF.

This chain uses TRBV30 with TRBJ2-1; checking the TCRdb D call of TRBD1 is not possible without DNA. This CDR3 has 15 residues. Germline assignment: CDR1 GTSNPN and CDR2 SVGIG (reference sequence). The CDR3 reads CAWSRTGYESDEQFF. Drawing the rest from reference TRBV30 and TRBJ2-1, the complete variable domain is SQTIHQWPATLVQPVGSPLSLECTVEGTSNPNLYWYRQAAGRGLQLLFYSVGIGQISSEVPQNLSASRPQDRQFILSSKKLLLSDSGFYLCAWSRTGYESDEQFFGPGTRLTVL.

The V gene is TRBV7-3, the J gene TRBJ1-2; TCRdb designates TRBD1, a call that cannot be tested without DNA. The germline V gene encodes CDR1 SGHTA and CDR2 FQGTGA. CDR3 size: 13 residues. The CDR3 reads CASSQNRGDGYTF.

The rearrangement uses TRBV7-8 and TRBJ2-7; the D gene TCRdb calls, TRBD1, cannot be checked with no DNA. Looked up from germline, CDR1 is SGHVS and CDR2 is FQNEAQ. The CDR3 has 14 residues. CDR3 amino acids: CASSDRVTSYEQYF.

This chain connects TRBV7-8 to TRBJ2-3; lacking DNA, the TRBD1 call made by TCRdb goes unchecked. CDR3 size: 15 residues. Germline loops: CDR1 SGHVS, CDR2 FQNEAQ. The CDR3 protein is CASTLSGGAYDTQYF.

This chain connects TRBV7-6 to TRBJ2-2; TCRdb selects TRBD2, and the lack of DNA leaves this call unchecked. The CDR3 has 18 amino acids. Germline CDR1 reads SGHVS; CDR2 reads FNYEAQ. Here the CDR3 reads CASSSGGPLTANTGELFF.

V is TRBV6-2 or TRBV6-3 and J is TRBJ2-1; the D call from TCRdb, TRBD1, cannot be confirmed without DNA. The V gene's germline CDR1 is MNHEY and CDR2 SVGEGT. The CDR3 totals 16 residues. The CDR3: CASSPEDSFTYNEQFF.

V and J are TRBV5-1 and TRBJ1-2. This CDR3 spans 13 amino acids. Germline CDR1 reads SGHRS; CDR2 reads YFSETQ. This CDR3 is CASSYGADYGYTF.

The chain couples TRBV7-3 to TRBJ2-5; TCRdb outputs TRBD2, but without DNA this stays unchecked. CDR1 SGHTA and CDR2 FQGTGA come from the germline V gene. The CDR3 has 13 residues. The CDR3 loop is CASSLGGGETQYF. The variable domain in full, with the rest retrieved from reference TRBV7-3 and TRBJ2-5, is GAGVSQTPSNKVTEKGKYVELRCDPISGHTALYWYRQSLGQGPEFLIYFQGTGAADDSGLPNDRFFAVRPEGSVSTLKIQRTERGDSAVYLCASSLGGGETQYFGPGTRLLVL.

The V and J genes are TRBV4-3 and TRBJ2-7; with no DNA, the TCRdb D assignment of TRBD2 cannot be verified. Germline V gene lookup returns CDR1 LGHNA and CDR2 YSLEER. This CDR3 spans 15 amino acids. CDR3 region: CASSQDRDYLYEQYF.

The V call is TRBV29-1, the J call TRBJ1-1; TCRdb returns TRBD1, unconfirmable since there is no DNA. This CDR3 region has 12 residues. Germline V gene data show CDR1 as SQVTM and CDR2 as ANQGSEA. CDR3 sequence: CSVEGQGVEAFF.

The rearrangement joins TRBV7-9 to TRBJ1-2; TCRdb calls TRBD1, which cannot be checked without DNA. The CDR3 is 16 amino acids. Germline assignment: CDR1 SEHNR and CDR2 FQNEAQ (reference sequence). The CDR3 sequence is CASSYGHLGTNYGYTF.

V is TRBV6-2 or TRBV6-3 and J is TRBJ2-2; TCRdb lists TRBD1, though no DNA is available to test this call. Germline V CDR1 and CDR2: MNHEY, SVGEGT. The CDR3 contains 14 residues. CDR3 residues: CASSYRGSTGELFF.

The V gene is TRBV28, the J gene TRBJ1-2; TCRdb returns TRBD1, unconfirmable since there is no DNA. There are 17 residues in the CDR3. Germline loops: CDR1 MDHEN, CDR2 SYDVKM. The CDR3 sequence: CASSYTGGLDFNYGYTF.

This rearrangement joins TRBV7-6 to TRBJ2-6. Germline loops: CDR1 SGHVS, CDR2 FNYEAQ. There are 16 residues in the CDR3. CDR3 sequence reads: CASSAVADAGANVLTF.

The chain carries TRBV10-3 and TRBJ2-7; the D gene TCRdb calls, TRBD1, cannot be checked with no DNA. The germline V gene has CDR1 ENHRY and CDR2 SYGVKD. The CDR3 consists of 13 residues. CDR3 sequence: CAISGQGSYEQYF.